Each of the 30 T cell receptor beta chains below was sequenced from the same sample in a study of OX40 agonist ivuxolimab in advanced cancers. Clones were sequenced by immunoSEQ multiplex PCR, and TCRdb holds only the in-frame ones, with some missing. Among about 65,000 clones listed, about 91% were seen once. The sequencing used CD4+ or CD8+ T cells sorted from blood, collected in a trial of the OX40 agonist ivuxolimab. These TCRs come from an adult with an advanced solid tumor such as melanoma, head and neck, liver or kidney cancer.

This chain links TRBV5-4 with TRBJ2-1; 8 nucleotides align to TRBD2. The CDR3 runs 16 residues. V lost 5 bases, J lost 7 bases, and 14 bases stayed unmatched. Per the germline V gene, CDR1 is SGHNT and CDR2 is YYREEE (reference sequence). The CDR3 here is CASRTFSGRGGNEQFF. The CDR3 bases are TGTGCCAGCAGAACCTTCAGCGGGAGAGGAGGTAATGAGCAGTTCTTC.

The chain carries TRBV5-6 and TRBJ1-1; 10 bases are shared with TRBD1. Germline V gene sequence: CDR1 SGHDT, CDR2 YYEEEE. V shed 2 bases and J 7 bases; nucleotides not matched to a gene: 11. CDR3 length equals 16 residues. The CDR3 protein is CASSFGTGDPRGEAFF. CDR3 nucleotides: TGTGCCAGCAGCTTCGGGACAGGGGACCCAAGGGGTGAAGCTTTCTTT.

V is TRBV25-1 and J is TRBJ1-2; a weak D match, TRBD1 (6 bases). Germline CDR1 is MGHDK and CDR2 is SYGVNS. There are 13 residues in the CDR3. Between the trimmed V and J ends, which lost 6 bases and 6 bases, there was a span of 14 bases. This CDR3 reads CASRGAPVNGYTF. The CDR3 DNA is TGTGCCAGCAGGGGGGCGCCGGTCAATGGCTACACCTTC.

The chain carries TRBV6-5 and TRBJ1-1, with a tentative D call TRBD1 (5 bases). Trimming removed 2 bases at V and 2 bases at J, with 15 bases between. Germline V gene sequence: CDR1 MNHEY, CDR2 SVGAGI. The CDR3 contains 16 residues. The CDR3 protein is CASSYEAGTPNTEAFF. CDR3 DNA sequence: TGTGCCAGCAGTTACGAGGCAGGGACTCCAAACACTGAAGCTTTCTTT.

CDR3 bases: TGCGCCAGCAGCCCCGCCCTTAGCGGGAGGTTCACAGATACGCAGTATTTT. Its translation: CASSPALSGRFTDTQYF. The chain couples TRBV5-1 to TRBJ2-3; 10 bases are a match to TRBD2. CDR3 length: 17 residues. The V segment lost 4 bases and the J segment 2 bases; nucleotides outside the gene matches: 10. CDR1 is SGHRS and CDR2 is YFSETQ in the germline V gene.

The chain joins TRBV7-9 to TRBJ2-7; 7 bases map to TRBD1. The CDR3 is 14 amino acids. With V trimmed by 2 bases and J by 5 bases, 6 bases remained unmatched. Germline CDR1 reads SEHNR; CDR2 reads FQNEAQ (reference sequence). CDR3 sequence: CASSLQGEGNEQYF. The CDR3 DNA reads TGTGCCAGCAGCTTACAGGGGGAAGGGAACGAGCAGTACTTC.

The CDR3 here is CASSEADRAYGYTF. Written as DNA, the CDR3 is TGTGCCAGCAGTGAGGCGGACAGGGCCTATGGCTACACCTTC. The chain employs TRBV6-1 and TRBJ1-2, with 8 bases matching TRBD1. The CDR3 spans 14 residues. V lost 3 bases and J lost 4; bases outside the gene matches: 4. Germline V gives CDR1 MNHNS, CDR2 SASEGT.

The V gene is TRBV2, the J gene TRBJ1-1; TRBD1 matches 8 bases. With 2 bases clipped from V and 4 bases from J, the junction kept 3 bases outside the gene matches. CDR3 size: 14 residues. The germline V gene encodes CDR1 SNHLY and CDR2 FYNNEI. CDR3 bases: TGTGCCAGCAGTGAAATAGGGACAGGCACTGAAGCTTTCTTT. It is translated as CASSEIGTGTEAFF.

Of note for this clone: At one boundary the junction diverges from the germline segment, which might be a read error. The chain joins TRBV19 to TRBJ1-1, with TRBD1 as a possible D gene (5 bases). Germline V lookup: CDR1 LNHDA, CDR2 SQIVND (reference sequence). This CDR3 spans 12 amino acids. The CDR3 spells CASSIAGAGVTF. CDR3 sequence (DNA): TGTGCCAGTAGTATAGCTGGGGCTGGGGTCACCTTT.

The chain employs TRBV20-1 and TRBJ2-4; no firm D call. V lost 5 bases to trimming and J lost 8 bases, with 7 bases between them. There are 10 residues in the CDR3. CDR1 and CDR2 from the germline V gene are DFQATT and SNEGSKA (reference sequence). The CDR3 DNA is TGCAGTGCTCGAAAAGACATTCAGTACTTC. It is translated as CSARKDIQYF.

The rearrangement links TRBV11-2 to TRBJ2-7; perhaps TRBD1 as D (5 bases). Per the germline V gene, CDR1 is SGHAT and CDR2 is FQNNGV. With 2 bases removed from V and 0 bases from J, the gap between germline ends came to 11 bases. The CDR3 contains 15 residues. CDR3 in amino acids: CASSLRGVGSYEQYF. The DNA of the CDR3 is TGTGCCAGCAGCTTAAGGGGCGTAGGCTCCTACGAGCAGTACTTC.

About this clone itself: Other DNA variants within this sample encode the same CDR3. The chain is built from TRBV10-3 and TRBJ2-5, with a tentative D call TRBD2 (6 bases). Trimming removed 2 bases at V and 2 bases at J, with 6 bases between. The germline V gene has CDR1 ENHRY and CDR2 SYGVKD. This CDR3 region has 13 residues. The CDR3 nucleotides are TGTGCCATCAGTGAGCGGGGGCAAGAGACCCAGTACTTC. Amino acid sequence: CAISERGQETQYF.

This chain links TRBV7-9 with TRBJ2-1, with TRBD1 identical over 8 bases. J was trimmed by 2 bases and V by 3 bases; bases with no gene match: 3. This CDR3 region has 15 residues. Germline-derived CDR1 and CDR2 are SEHNR and FQNEAQ (reference sequence). This CDR3 is CASSFDRGTYNEQFF. In nucleotides, the CDR3 is TGTGCCAGCAGCTTCGACAGGGGAACCTACAATGAGCAGTTCTTC.

This chain connects TRBV21-1 to TRBJ1-6. TRBV21-1 is described as a pseudogene. This CDR3 comprises 15 residues. The DNA for the CDR3 is TGTGCCAGCACCAAGGAGGGACCATATAATTCACCCCTCCACTTT. It codes for CASTKEGPYNSPLHF.

This rearrangement joins TRBV29-1 to TRBJ2-7; D gene ambiguous. Looked up from germline, CDR1 is SQVTM and CDR2 is ANQGSEA. CDR3 length: 12 amino acids. Trimming removed 4 bases from V and 2 bases from J, with 9 bases in between. CDR3 in amino acids: CSVGLPPYEQYF. CDR3 coding DNA: TGCAGCGTTGGGCTACCACCCTACGAGCAGTACTTC.

This clone is a singleton in its sample. This chain uses TRBV6-1 with TRBJ1-5, with 7 bases aligning to TRBD1. Per the germline V gene, CDR1 is MNHNS and CDR2 is SASEGT. V was clipped by 5 bases and J by 4 bases; unmatched bases: 5. CDR3 length: 14 amino acids. This CDR3 reads CASSTDRVNQPQHF. CDR3 bases: TGTGCCAGCAGTACCGACAGGGTAAATCAGCCCCAGCATTTT.

The chain recombines TRBV18 with TRBJ1-4; unclear D gene. V dropped 6 bases and J dropped 6 bases, with 11 bases sitting between them. The CDR3 contains 13 residues. Germline-derived CDR1 and CDR2 are KGHSH and LQKENI. The CDR3 loop reads CASSQGLDEKLFF. The CDR3 DNA sequence: TGTGCCAGCTCCCAAGGTTTGGATGAAAAACTGTTTTTT. Full variable domain (remainder filled in from reference TRBV18 and TRBJ1-4): NAGVMQNPRHLVRRRGQEARLRCSPMKGHSHVYWYRQLPEEGLKFMVYLQKENIIDESGMPKERFSAEFPKEGPSILRIQQVVRGDSAAYFCASSQGLDEKLFFGSGTQLSVL.

The V gene is TRBV4-3, the J gene TRBJ1-4; tentatively, D is TRBD1 (5 bases). CDR3 size: 16 residues. Germline CDR1 and CDR2: LGHNA and YSLEER. V dropped 4 bases and J dropped 1 base, with 13 bases sitting between them. DNA of the CDR3: TGCGCCAGCAGCCGGACCGGGGGGGGAACTAATGAAAAACTGTTTTTT. As protein: CASSRTGGGTNEKLFF.

This clone was picked up one time. The chain uses TRBV19 and TRBJ2-3, with 8 nucleotides matching TRBD2. V dropped 7 bases and J dropped 2; count of bases not matched to a gene: 11. This CDR3 region has 16 residues. Germline loops: CDR1 LNHDA, CDR2 SQIVND (reference sequence). CDR3: CASTRIAGPVTDTQYF. CDR3 in DNA: TGTGCCAGTACGAGAATAGCGGGGCCTGTCACAGATACGCAGTATTTT.

This clone was counted a single time. V gene TRBV7-9 combines with J gene TRBJ1-1, with a weak D call TRBD1 (6 bases). Germline lookup yields CDR1 SEHNR and CDR2 FQNEAQ (reference sequence). The ends were cut back, 6 bases at V and 7 bases at J, with 15 bases in the middle. The CDR3 totals 13 residues. The chain's CDR3 is CASSFPGTFEAFF. The CDR3 nucleotides read TGTGCCAGCAGTTTCCCCGGGACATTTGAAGCTTTCTTT.

J is TRBJ2-2 and V is TRBV7-9, with unresolved D. Germline V gene data show CDR1 as SEHNR and CDR2 as FQNEAQ (reference sequence). V was trimmed by 2 bases and J by 3 bases, leaving 4 bases between them. This CDR3 has 13 residues. This CDR3 reads CASSLSDTGELFF. The CDR3 DNA reads TGTGCCAGCAGCTTAAGTGACACCGGGGAGCTGTTTTTT.

The rearrangement joins TRBV19 to TRBJ2-5, with D possibly TRBD2 on 6 matching bases. The CDR3 runs 15 residues. CDR1 and CDR2 (germline): LNHDA, SQIVND (reference sequence). V was clipped by 1 base and J by 5 bases, with 14 bases between them. The CDR3 reads CASSIGRGLGETQYF. DNA of the CDR3: TGTGCCAGTAGTATAGGGCGGGGCTTAGGGGAGACCCAGTACTTC.

The chain links TRBV6-1 to TRBJ2-3, with 8 bases identical to TRBD1. V gave up 10 bases and J gave up 4 bases; unmatched junction bases: 7. The CDR3 loop spans 13 amino acids. Germline V gene lookup returns CDR1 MNHNS and CDR2 SASEGT. The CDR3 DNA is TGTGCCACCCATAGACAGGGGTCAGATACGCAGTATTTT. This codes for CATHRQGSDTQYF.

The chain is built from TRBV7-9 and TRBJ2-1; 7 bases are shared with TRBD2. Germline V CDR1 and CDR2: SEHNR, FQNEAQ (reference sequence). V trimming: 3 bases; J trimming: 8 bases; junction bases outside the gene matches: 10. The CDR3 is 15 residues long. The chain's CDR3 is CASSLRGAGVHEQFF. The CDR3, as DNA: TGTGCCAGCAGCTTGCGCGGGGCGGGAGTTCATGAGCAGTTCTTC.

This clone has a single count. V is TRBV7-9 and J is TRBJ2-5; TRBD1 aligns across 8 bases. Germline CDR1 reads SEHNR; CDR2 reads FQNEAQ (reference sequence). Trimming cost V 3 bases and J 1 base; bases outside gene matches: 4. The CDR3 is 15 amino acids. The CDR3 here is CASSFRDRLQETQYF. CDR3 bases: TGTGCCAGCAGCTTCCGGGACAGGCTCCAAGAGACCCAGTACTTC. The complete variable domain, with remaining parts taken from reference TRBV7-9 and TRBJ2-5, reads DTGVSQNPRHKITKRGQNVTFRCDPISEHNRLYWYRQTLGQGPEFLTYFQNEAQLEKSRLLSDRFSAERPKGSFSTLEIQRTEQGDSAMYLCASSFRDRLQETQYFGPGTRLLVL.

The chain has TRBV21-1 and TRBJ1-5; the D call in the table, TRBD1, was not verified against the DNA. TRBV21-1 constitutes a pseudogene. The CDR3 is 17 residues long. The CDR3 here is CASSKPPRQGRNQPQHF. CDR3 nucleotides: TGTGCCAGCAGCAAGCCGCCGCGACAGGGTCGTAATCAGCCCCAGCATTTT.

The rearrangement joins TRBV18 to TRBJ2-2, with TRBD1 matching over 12 bases. Trimming cost V 5 bases and J 4 bases; bases outside gene matches: 11. Germline CDR1 reads KGHSH; CDR2 reads LQKENI. The CDR3 extends over 18 amino acids. The CDR3 protein is CASSTQSGTGGSTGELFF. The CDR3 region has the DNA TGTGCCAGCTCAACTCAATCCGGGACAGGGGGCTCCACCGGGGAGCTGTTTTTT.

V usage is TRBV19 and J usage is TRBJ2-3, with 8 bases identical to TRBD2. In germline, CDR1 is LNHDA, CDR2 SQIVND (reference sequence). The V segment lost 7 bases and the J segment 2 bases; nucleotides outside the gene matches: 8. The CDR3 length is 15 residues. CDR3 bases: TGTGCCAGTAATTCCGAGCGGGGGTTCACAGATACGCAGTATTTT. Translating gives CASNSERGFTDTQYF.

The rearrangement uses TRBV7-8 and TRBJ2-3, with 9 nucleotides matching TRBD1. This CDR3 contains 14 residues. The V gene's germline CDR1 is SGHVS and CDR2 FQNEAQ. V dropped 6 bases and J dropped 9; count of bases not matched to a gene: 10. The chain's CDR3 is CASRERGQGRTQYF. The CDR3 DNA is TGTGCCAGCAGGGAAAGGGGACAGGGTCGGACGCAGTATTTT.

The V and J genes are TRBV9 and TRBJ2-6; 9 positions match TRBD2. This CDR3 is built from 17 residues. J lost 2 bases, V lost 4 bases, and 7 bases had no gene match. Germline assignment: CDR1 SGDLS and CDR2 YYNGEE. CDR3 in DNA: TGTGCCAGCAGCCCCGGCGGGGGGGTGGCTGGGGCCAACGTCCTGACTTTC. Amino acids: CASSPGGGVAGANVLTF.